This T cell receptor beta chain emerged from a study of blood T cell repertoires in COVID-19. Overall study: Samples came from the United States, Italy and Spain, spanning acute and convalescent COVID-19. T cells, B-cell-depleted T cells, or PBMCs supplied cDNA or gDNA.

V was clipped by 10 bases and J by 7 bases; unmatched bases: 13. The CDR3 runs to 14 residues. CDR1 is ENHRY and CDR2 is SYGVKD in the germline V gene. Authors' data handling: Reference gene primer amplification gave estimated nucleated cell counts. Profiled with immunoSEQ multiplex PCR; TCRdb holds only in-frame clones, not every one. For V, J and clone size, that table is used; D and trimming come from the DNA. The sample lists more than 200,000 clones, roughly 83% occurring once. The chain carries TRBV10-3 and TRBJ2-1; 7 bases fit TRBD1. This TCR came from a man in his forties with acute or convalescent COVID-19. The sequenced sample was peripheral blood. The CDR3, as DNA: TGTGCCACAAGGGGAGACAGGGATGGGAATGAGCAGTTCTTC. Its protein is CATRGDRDGNEQFF.